This T cell receptor beta chain was sequenced during a study of T cell responses to AZD1222 COVID-19 vaccine. Study-wide points: Scientists sampled the repertoires only once the peak T cell response had passed. Once two AZD1222 doses were given, Spike-specific TCR breadth and depth went up.

The table came from immunoSEQ multiplex PCR; TCRdb's copy has only in-frame clones and leaves some out. This table has about 140,000 clones, 75% to 90% appearing once. Notes on this clone: Antigen specificity is unknown.

Trimming cost V 8 bases and J 4 bases; bases outside gene matches: 7. The CDR3 totals 13 residues. Germline V gives CDR1 SNHLY, CDR2 FYNNEI. The chain couples TRBV2 to TRBJ2-7, with 8 bases matching TRBD2. The sequences come from peripheral blood, collected on day 0 of AZD1222 vaccination. The sequence was collected from an adult in good health. DNA of the CDR3: TGTGCCAGCGGATTACTAGCGGTATACGAGCAGTACTTC. The encoded protein is CASGLLAVYEQYF. The variable domain in full, completed from reference TRBV2 and TRBJ2-7, reads EPEVTQTPSHQVTQMGQEVILRCVPISNHLYFYWYRQILGQKVEFLVSFYNNEISEKSEIFDDQFSVERPDGSNFTLKIRSTKLEDSAMYFCASGLLAVYEQYFGPGTRLTVT.